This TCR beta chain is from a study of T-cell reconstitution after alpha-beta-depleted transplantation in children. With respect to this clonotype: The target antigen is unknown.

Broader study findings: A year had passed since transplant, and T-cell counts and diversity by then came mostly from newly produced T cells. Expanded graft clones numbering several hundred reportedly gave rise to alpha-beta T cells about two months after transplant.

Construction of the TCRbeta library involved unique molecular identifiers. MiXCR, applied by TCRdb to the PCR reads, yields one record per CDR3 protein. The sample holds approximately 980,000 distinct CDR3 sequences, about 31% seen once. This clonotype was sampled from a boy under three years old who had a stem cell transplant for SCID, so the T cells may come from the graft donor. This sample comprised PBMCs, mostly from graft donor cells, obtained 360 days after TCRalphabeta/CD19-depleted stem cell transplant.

The CDR3 nucleotides are TGTGCCAGCAGCTTAGAACGGACTAGCGGGGGGGTTGAGCAGTTCTTC. Protein: CASSLERTSGGVEQFF. The V and J genes are TRBV7-3 and TRBJ2-1; TRBD2 matches at 15 bases. The CDR3 is 16 residues long. In germline, CDR1 is SGHTA, CDR2 FQGTGA. The V segment lost 2 bases and the J segment 9 bases; nucleotides outside the gene matches: 5.